This T cell receptor beta chain was found in a study of OX40 agonist ivuxolimab in advanced cancers. Study-wide background: A mean age of around 66 years, range roughly 23 to 85, was recorded, and 70% to 85% were male. Study results and caveats: The work left the antigen specificity of expanded peripheral T cells undetermined. Expanded clones were, on average, more numerous in CD8+ T cells than in CD4+.

Worth noting for this clone: The antigen is undetermined.

Only in-frame clones appear in the TCRdb table, and some are missing; sequencing was by immunoSEQ multiplex PCR. The data show 50,000 to 75,000 clones, around 88% seen once. Sample: CD4+ or CD8+ T cells sorted from blood, taken in a trial of the OX40 agonist ivuxolimab. This clonotype originated in an adult with an advanced solid tumor such as melanoma, head and neck, liver or kidney cancer.

The CDR3 region is CASSMLGLLTTDTQYF. As DNA, the CDR3 is TGCGCCAGCAGCATGCTGGGACTCCTAACCACAGATACGCAGTATTTT. The chain recombines TRBV5-1 with TRBJ2-3, with D perhaps TRBD2 (6 bases). The V gene's germline CDR1 is SGHRS and CDR2 YFSETQ. This CDR3 region has 16 residues. The V end lost 4 bases, the J end lost 2 bases, and 17 bases lay between the germline ends.